The 18 T cell receptor beta chains presented below share a single source sample, sequenced in a study of shared clonotypes between healthy human individuals. Sequencing was performed with immunoSEQ multiplex PCR; in TCRdb, only in-frame clones are kept and a portion is missing. The sample includes approximately 740,000 clones, 74% seen only once; the top ten take 1.5% to 2%. Sample: memory CD4+ T cells sorted from blood. Stated subset: CD45RA-negative fraction. The origin of the receptors is a woman between 25 and 40 years old in good health.

As to this clone: Other DNA sequences from this sample encode an identical CDR3 as well. The chain has TRBV19 and TRBJ1-4, with TRBD1 as a possible D gene (5 bases). CDR1 is LNHDA, CDR2 SQIVND, per germline (reference sequence). The V end was cut by 4 bases, the J end by 5 bases, with 14 bases between. CDR3 length equals 15 residues. DNA for the CDR3: TGTGCCAGTAGTAGCCCCGGGACCGAGAATGAAAAACTGTTTTTT. This codes for CASSSPGTENEKLFF.

The chain is built from TRBV18 and TRBJ2-1; TRBD2 aligns across 10 bases. Germline loops: CDR1 KGHSH, CDR2 LQKENI. This CDR3 region has 18 residues. J gave up 3 bases and V 6 bases, and 14 bases lay outside the gene matches. In DNA, the CDR3 is TGTGCCAGCTCGGCCCAATGGGCATCTAGCGGGAGCTACAATGAGCAGTTCTTC. This encodes CASSAQWASSGSYNEQFF.

The rearrangement uses TRBV11-2 and TRBJ1-1; no reliable D call. The V and J ends lost 5 bases and 0 bases respectively, with 7 bases between them. CDR1 is SGHAT, CDR2 FQNNGV, per germline. The CDR3 is made up of 13 amino acids. Written as DNA, the CDR3 is TGTGCCAGCAGCACACAGATGAACACTGAAGCTTTCTTT. Its translation: CASSTQMNTEAFF.

The gene calls are TRBV9 and TRBJ2-7; possible D gene TRBD2, 6 bases. From germline, CDR1 is SGDLS and CDR2 YYNGEE. V lost 4 bases and J lost 3, with 14 bases in between. CDR3 length equals 14 residues. The CDR3 nucleotides are TGTGCCAGCAGCCCCCAGGTGGGGGGCTACGAGCAGTACTTC. Its protein product is CASSPQVGGYEQYF.

The genes are TRBV6-5 and TRBJ2-7, with D tentatively TRBD2 (5 bases). The CDR3 is 14 amino acids. The V gene lost 7 bases and the J gene lost 4 bases, with 17 bases spanning the gap. Germline V gene sequence: CDR1 MNHEY, CDR2 SVGAGI. CDR3 sequence reads: CASTPPSNPYEQYF. As DNA, the CDR3 is TGTGCCAGCACCCCCCCTAGCAACCCATACGAGCAGTACTTC.

This chain uses TRBV18 with TRBJ2-6; 7 nucleotides agree with TRBD1. V dropped 2 bases and J dropped 0; count of bases not matched to a gene: 13. From germline, CDR1 is KGHSH and CDR2 LQKENI. The CDR3 runs 20 residues. CDR3 residues: CASSPLLPGTAYSGANVLTF. In nucleotides, the CDR3 is TGTGCCAGCTCACCATTACTCCCAGGGACAGCATACTCTGGGGCCAACGTCCTGACTTTC.

The genes are TRBV11-2 and TRBJ2-5; no reliable D call. Germline lookup yields CDR1 SGHAT and CDR2 FQNNGV. The V end lost 0 bases, the J end lost 2 bases, and 10 bases lay between the germline ends. The CDR3 is made up of 15 amino acids. The CDR3 sequence is CASSLDLGEQETQYF. The CDR3 DNA reads as TGTGCCAGCAGCTTAGATCTTGGAGAACAAGAGACCCAGTACTTC.

This clone is a singleton in its sample. The V gene is TRBV18, the J gene TRBJ2-7; possible D gene TRBD2, 5 bases. The V and J ends lost 1 base and 1 base respectively, with 17 bases between them. This CDR3 region has 17 residues. In germline, CDR1 is KGHSH, CDR2 LQKENI. This chain's CDR3 is CASSPRELRRGSYEQYF. The DNA of the CDR3 is TGTGCCAGCTCACCACGGGAGCTTCGACGGGGTTCCTACGAGCAGTACTTC.

This clone showed up just a few times. This chain uses TRBV7-3 with TRBJ1-4, with D unresolved. This CDR3 region has 15 residues. The germline V gene encodes CDR1 SGHTA and CDR2 FQGTGA. The V gene lost 5 bases and the J gene lost 5 bases, with 15 bases spanning the gap. CDR3 in amino acids: CASSPRAQRNEKLFF. The CDR3 DNA reads TGTGCCAGCAGCCCTCGGGCACAGAGGAATGAAAAACTGTTTTTT. Supplemented by reference TRBV7-3 and TRBJ1-4, the full variable domain reads GAGVSQTPSNKVTEKGKYVELRCDPISGHTALYWYRQSLGQGPEFLIYFQGTGAADDSGLPNDRFFAVRPEGSVSTLKIQRTERGDSAVYLCASSPRAQRNEKLFFGSGTQLSVL.

The rearrangement links TRBV28 to TRBJ2-3, with D unclear. Trimming took 6 bases from V and 10 from J, leaving 20 bases between them. Germline CDR1 and CDR2: MDHEN and SYDVKM. The CDR3 consists of 14 residues. The CDR3 DNA follows: TGTGCCAGCAGGGACCAGACCTATGCCTCGGCGCAGTATTTT. This codes for CASRDQTYASAQYF. The full variable domain, in which reference TRBV28 and TRBJ2-3 provide the parts outside the CDR3, is DVKVTQSSRYLVKRTGEKVFLECVQDMDHENMFWYRQDPGLGLRLIYFSYDVKMKEKGDIPEGYSVSREKKERFSLILESASTNQTSMYLCASRDQTYASAQYFGPGTRLTVL.

The V and J genes are TRBV4-2 and TRBJ1-1, with unresolved D. The CDR3 has 14 residues. With 0 bases removed from V and 5 bases from J, the gap between germline ends came to 10 bases. Per the germline V gene, CDR1 is LGHNA and CDR2 is YNFKEQ. The CDR3 loop is CASSQDNHETEAFF. CDR3 nucleotide sequence: TGTGCCAGCAGCCAAGACAATCATGAGACTGAAGCTTTCTTT.

This chain uses TRBV7-9 with TRBJ2-1; D gene ambiguous. The CDR3 loop spans 13 amino acids. Trimming took 5 bases from V and 3 from J, leaving 8 bases between them. Germline CDR1 SEHNR, CDR2 FQNEAQ (reference sequence). For the CDR3, the DNA is TGTGCCAGCAGCCCGAGAGGCTACAATGAGCAGTTCTTC. As protein: CASSPRGYNEQFF. The whole variable domain, filled in from reference TRBV7-9 and TRBJ2-1, reads DTGVSQNPRHKITKRGQNVTFRCDPISEHNRLYWYRQTLGQGPEFLTYFQNEAQLEKSRLLSDRFSAERPKGSFSTLEIQRTEQGDSAMYLCASSPRGYNEQFFGPGTRLTVL.

The chain couples TRBV4-1 to TRBJ2-5; a weak D match, TRBD2 (5 bases). The germline V and J ends were trimmed by 6 bases and 2 bases, with 16 bases remaining between them. CDR3 length: 15 residues. CDR1 is MGHRA and CDR2 is YSYEKL in the germline V gene. The CDR3, as DNA: TGCGCCAGCAGAACTGCAGCGGCAGATCAAGAGACCCAGTACTTC. Translating gives CASRTAAADQETQYF.

The rearrangement uses TRBV28 and TRBJ2-7, with D possibly TRBD2 on 5 matching bases. The CDR3 has 15 amino acids. V was shortened by 3 bases and J by 3 bases, with 15 bases between the two germline ends. Per germline, CDR1 MDHEN and CDR2 SYDVKM. CDR3 nucleotide sequence: TGTGCCAGCAGTTTTATGAGCGGAGGATACTACGAGCAGTACTTC. It translates to CASSFMSGGYYEQYF. The whole variable domain, filled in from reference TRBV28 and TRBJ2-7, reads DVKVTQSSRYLVKRTGEKVFLECVQDMDHENMFWYRQDPGLGLRLIYFSYDVKMKEKGDIPEGYSVSREKKERFSLILESASTNQTSMYLCASSFMSGGYYEQYFGPGTRLTVT.

The gene calls are TRBV10-2 and TRBJ1-5; D is uncertain. This CDR3 has 14 amino acids. CDR1 and CDR2 (germline): WSHSY, SAAADI. Trimming stripped 2 bases from V and 9 bases from J, with 14 bases between. CDR3 DNA: TGCGCCAGCAGTGAGGGGCAGGTTTTTCGGCCCCAGCATTTT. Amino acid sequence: CASSEGQVFRPQHF.

V usage is TRBV27 and J usage is TRBJ1-1, with D uncertain. Trimming shortened V by 2 bases and J by 5 bases, and 9 bases separated the two germline ends. The CDR3 consists of 13 residues. Germline V gene lookup returns CDR1 MNHEY and CDR2 SMNVEV (reference sequence). The CDR3 reads CASSLRVSTEAFF. DNA of the CDR3: TGTGCCAGCAGTTTAAGGGTTAGTACTGAAGCTTTCTTT.

This chain links TRBV1 with TRBJ2-1; TRBD1 was called by the table and not checked on the DNA. TRBV1 is marked as a pseudogene. This CDR3 region has 17 residues. The CDR3 sequence: CTSSQENSGTGGNEQFF. The CDR3 region has the DNA TGCACCAGCAGCCAAGAAAACTCCGGGACAGGGGGCAATGAGCAGTTCTTC.

The chain carries TRBV30 and TRBJ2-7; 7 bases match TRBD2. Trimming at V came to 4 bases and at J to 3 bases, leaving 18 bases not matched to a gene. The germline gives CDR1 GTSNPN, CDR2 SVGIG (reference sequence). CDR3 length: 17 residues. Here the CDR3 DNA reads TGTGCCTGGAAGGGCGGGGGTGACCCGGGAGCTTACTACGAGCAGTACTTC. This encodes CAWKGGGDPGAYYEQYF. The variable domain in full, completed from reference TRBV30 and TRBJ2-7, reads SQTIHQWPATLVQPVGSPLSLECTVEGTSNPNLYWYRQAAGRGLQLLFYSVGIGQISSEVPQNLSASRPQDRQFILSSKKLLLSDSGFYLCAWKGGGDPGAYYEQYFGPGTRLTVT.